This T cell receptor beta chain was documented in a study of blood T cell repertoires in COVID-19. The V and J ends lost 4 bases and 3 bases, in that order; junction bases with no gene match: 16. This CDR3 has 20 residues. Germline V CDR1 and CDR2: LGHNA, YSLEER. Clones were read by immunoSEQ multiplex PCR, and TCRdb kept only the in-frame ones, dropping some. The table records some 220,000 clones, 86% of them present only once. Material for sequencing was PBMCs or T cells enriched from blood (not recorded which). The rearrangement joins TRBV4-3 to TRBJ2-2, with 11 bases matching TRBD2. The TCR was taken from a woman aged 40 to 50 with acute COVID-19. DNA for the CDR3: TGCGCCAGCAGCCGACAAGAAGGCAATAGCGGGGGGGAATACACCGGGGAGCTGTTTTTT. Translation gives CASSRQEGNSGGEYTGELFF.